The rows below give T cell receptor beta chains drawn from one sample of a study of tumor-infiltrating lymphocytes in localized non-small cell lung cancer. Data came from immunoSEQ multiplex PCR; TCRdb stores just in-frame clones and leaves some out. The top ten hold approximately 4% of the sample, which has approximately 15,000 clones, more than 60% seen once. The sample comprised lung tumor tissue. These receptor sequences come from a human donor with non-small cell lung cancer. Each CDR3 is given with its conserved first and last residue. Each record gives: CDR3 DNA, CDR3 protein, V gene, D gene, J gene, clone size. D genes are given only for firm matches. Clone sizes are given selectively: once, few, many, or a class where the clone is expanded.

TGTGCCAGCAGACCCCGCGAGCGGGGGCAGTCAGATACGCAGTATTTT,CASRPRERGQSDTQYF,TRBV6-6,TRBD2,TRBJ2-3,.
TGCGCCAGCAGCCAAGAGGTGGGGGGGCGGGCCGAGCAGTACTTC,CASSQEVGGRAEQYF,TRBV4-3,.,TRBJ2-7,.
TGTGCCAGCAGCCCAGACAGGGGCTACGCTGAAGCTTTCTTT,CASSPDRGYAEAFF,TRBV6-5,TRBD1,TRBJ1-1,few
TGTGCCAGCAGCTTAGCGCGAGGCCAGGGCAACTATGGCTACACCTTC,CASSLARGQGNYGYTF,TRBV7-2,.,TRBJ1-2,.
TGTGCCAGCAGCGTAGAGAGATTGGACTATGGCTACACCTTC,CASSVERLDYGYTF,TRBV11-2,.,TRBJ1-2,few
TGTGCCAGTAGTATAGAGCAGGGGATTTCCCACGAGCAGTACTTC,CASSIEQGISHEQYF,TRBV19,.,TRBJ2-7,.
TGTGCCAGCAGTTTAATTAGAGGCTCCTACGAGCAGTACTTC,CASSLIRGSYEQYF,TRBV28,.,TRBJ2-7,.
TGTGCCAGCAGCTTCATCTCGGGGGGGGCACAAGAGACCCAGTACTTC,CASSFISGGAQETQYF,TRBV7-2,TRBD2,TRBJ2-5,.
TGCGCCAGCAGCTTGGATCAGTTTAACTATGGCTACACCTTC,CASSLDQFNYGYTF,TRBV5-1,.,TRBJ1-2,.
TGCGCCAGCAGCTTGGGGTCAGGGGCTCCGAGCACAGATACGCAGTATTTT,CASSLGSGAPSTDTQYF,TRBV5-1,.,TRBJ2-3,.
TGTGCCAGCAGCTCGGGACTAGCGAACTCCTACGAGCAGTACTTC,CASSSGLANSYEQYF,TRBV11-3,TRBD2,TRBJ2-7,.
TGCAGCGTTGAAGTGGGGACAGCCTATGGCTACACCTTC,CSVEVGTAYGYTF,TRBV29-1,TRBD1,TRBJ1-2,.
TGCGCCAGCAGCTTGATCCAGCGGGGTAAATTCACTGAAGCTTTCTTT,CASSLIQRGKFTEAFF,TRBV5-1,.,TRBJ1-1,.
TGTGCCAGCAGTTTCATCCGGCGGATGAACATTCAGTACTTC,CASSFIRRMNIQYF,TRBV28,.,TRBJ2-4,.
TGTGCCAGCTCTGACAGCGCTCTAGCCAAAAACATTCAGTACTTC,CASSDSALAKNIQYF,TRBV27,.,TRBJ2-4,few
TGTGCCAGCAGTTACGCCAAGGGACAGTCAACCCAGCATTTT,CASSYAKGQSTQHF,TRBV6-5,TRBD1,TRBJ1-5,few
TGTGCCAGCAGCTTAGGACTAGCGGCCTCCTACGAGCAGTACTTC,CASSLGLAASYEQYF,TRBV7-6,TRBD2,TRBJ2-7,.
TGTGCCAGCAGCGCCACCACAGGGAGCTCCTACAATGAGCAGTTCTTC,CASSATTGSSYNEQFF,TRBV9,.,TRBJ2-1,.
TGTGCCAGCAGCTTGGCGACTACTAGAGGATCCTCCTACAATGAGCAGTTCTTC,CASSLATTRGSSYNEQFF,TRBV5-4,.,TRBJ2-1,.
TGCAGCGTGGGGGACAGGGGCAAGGAAAAACTGTTTTTT,CSVGDRGKEKLFF,TRBV29-1,TRBD1,TRBJ1-4,.
TGTGCCAGCAGTCCCCTGTCAGGAGGTGAAGCTTTCTTT,CASSPLSGGEAFF,TRBV27,.,TRBJ1-1,.
TGTGCCAGCAGCTTAGCCTTGACAGGGTATAGCAATCAGCCCCAGCATTTT,CASSLALTGYSNQPQHF,TRBV7-2,TRBD1,TRBJ1-5,.
TGTGCCTGGATGGTGGCGGAAACTAACTATGGCTACACCTTC,CAWMVAETNYGYTF,TRBV30,.,TRBJ1-2,.
TGCAGCGTTTACGGACTAGCGTTGAACCAAGAGACCCAGTACTTC,CSVYGLALNQETQYF,TRBV29-1,TRBD2,TRBJ2-5,.
TGTTCTAAGAGTGGCGGAGGGGGTCTAAGCACAGATACGCAGTATTTT,CSKSGGGGLSTDTQYF,TRBV7-9,.,TRBJ2-3,.
TGCGCCAGCAGCTTGGGGAGGGTGAAGACACAAAGCAATCAGCCCCAGCATTTT,CASSLGRVKTQSNQPQHF,TRBV5-1,.,TRBJ1-5,few
TGTGCCACCAGCAGAGGACAGGGTAATGAAAAACTGTTTTTT,CATSRGQGNEKLFF,TRBV15,TRBD1,TRBJ1-4,.
TGTGCCAGTACCTCCAATATCCGACAGGGTACCTACGAGCAGTACTTC,CASTSNIRQGTYEQYF,TRBV19,TRBD1,TRBJ2-7,once
TGCAGCGTAGCCACAGGGGTTTATGGCTACACCTTC,CSVATGVYGYTF,TRBV29-1,TRBD1,TRBJ1-2,medium-sized
TGCGCCAGCAGCCCATTAGGGCCTTCGGACACTGAAGCTTTCTTT,CASSPLGPSDTEAFF,TRBV4-3,.,TRBJ1-1,.
TGTGCCAGCAGAGCTTCCGGGACAGGGGGTCAGCCCCAGCATTTT,CASRASGTGGQPQHF,TRBV6-5,TRBD1,TRBJ1-5,few
TGTGCCAGCTCACTGTGGGTCGGGGTTAGCTCCTACAATGAGCAGTTCTTC,CASSLWVGVSSYNEQFF,TRBV18,.,TRBJ2-1,.
TGTGCCAGCAGCCAAGCACTGGGCAGGGGGTGGACTAGCACAGATACGCAGTATTTT,CASSQALGRGWTSTDTQYF,TRBV14,TRBD1,TRBJ2-3,.
TGTGCCAGTACCCCAGGGACTAGCGGATCCTACGAGCAGTACTTC,CASTPGTSGSYEQYF,TRBV19,TRBD2,TRBJ2-7,.
TGTGCCAGCAGCGCGGGACTGGCCCAAGAGACCCAGTACTTC,CASSAGLAQETQYF,TRBV9,.,TRBJ2-5,once
TGTGCCAGCAGCTCCGCCGCAGGGGGCTATAATTCACCCCTCCACTTT,CASSSAAGGYNSPLHF,TRBV7-2,TRBD1,TRBJ1-6,.
TGCGCCAGCAGCTTGGGCGCAGGGGGCTTCGAGCAGTTCTTC,CASSLGAGGFEQFF,TRBV5-1,TRBD1,TRBJ2-1,.
TGTGCCAGCACTAGCGATGGCACCAATACGCAGTATTTT,CASTSDGTNTQYF,TRBV2,.,TRBJ2-3,.
TGTGCCAGCGAGCTCCGGGACAGGGGTTACGAGCAGTACTTC,CASELRDRGYEQYF,TRBV6-1,TRBD1,TRBJ2-7,few
TGTGCCAGCAGTTACTCCGGGATCGAACAGGGTTACGAGCAGTACTTC,CASSYSGIEQGYEQYF,TRBV6-5,.,TRBJ2-7,.
TGTGCCAGCAGTCTCGGGGCTAGCTCCTACAATGAGCAGTTCTTC,CASSLGASSYNEQFF,TRBV5-6,.,TRBJ2-1,once
TGTGCCAGTAGTCCTCCGGGACTCACCTCTGGGGCCAACGTCCTGACTTTC,CASSPPGLTSGANVLTF,TRBV19,.,TRBJ2-6,.
TGTGCCAGCAGTCGCACAGCCAACACCGGGGAGCTGTTTTTT,CASSRTANTGELFF,TRBV27,.,TRBJ2-2,.
TGTGCCAGCAGCTTGGGACAGGGGGCAAATTCACCCCTCCACTTT,CASSLGQGANSPLHF,TRBV7-9,TRBD1,TRBJ1-6,.
TGTGCCAGCAGTGTGCTAGCGGGGGAGGGGACCCAGTACTTC,CASSVLAGEGTQYF,TRBV2,TRBD2,TRBJ2-5,.
TGTGCCAGCAGCCCCGGGACAGGGCAATACGAGCAGTACTTC,CASSPGTGQYEQYF,TRBV6-5,TRBD1,TRBJ2-7,.
TGTGCCAGCAGCCCACAGGGTGATGGTTCACCCCTCCACTTT,CASSPQGDGSPLHF,TRBV7-2,.,TRBJ1-6,medium-sized
TGTGCCAGTAGTATCGCCGGGCCCCCCAAGCATTTT,CASSIAGPPKHF,TRBV19,.,TRBJ1-5,.
TGTGCCAGCAGTTCCGACAGGGTTGTGGGAAAACTGTTTTTT,CASSSDRVVGKLFF,TRBV6-5,TRBD1,TRBJ1-4,.
TGTGCCAGCAGTTTTAGGGTCGGCACTGAAGCTTTCTTT,CASSFRVGTEAFF,TRBV27,.,TRBJ1-1,once
TGTGCCACCTCCTCGGCGGGACGACTCTCTGGGGCCAACGTCCTGACTTTC,CATSSAGRLSGANVLTF,TRBV28,.,TRBJ2-6,few
TGCAGTGCTAGGTACAAGGAGCGGTTCTTC,CSARYKERFF,TRBV20-1,.,TRBJ2-1,.
TGCAGCGCTGGGGGACAGGGCGCAGGCTACACCTTC,CSAGGQGAGYTF,TRBV29-1,TRBD1,TRBJ1-2,.